These 5 T cell receptor beta chains originate from one sample sequenced in a study of tumor and adjacent non-tumor tissue in lung cancer. The template was RNA from unsorted bulk tissue. The normal lung tissue was taken more than 3 cm from the tumor edge. The library came from three nested PCR rounds adapted from ARM-PCR protocols. TCRdb reanalysed the multiplex PCR reads using MiXCR and keeps one entry per CDR3 protein. The sample records 90,000 to 100,000 distinct CDR3 sequences, 75% to 85% being singletons. The sample consisted of distant non-tumor lung tissue. Every receptor here comes from a man in his sixties with small cell lung cancer.

With regard to this clonotype: This may come from a read error, since a much larger clone is one base off. The rearrangement links TRBV5-1 to TRBJ2-5, with a weak D call TRBD2 (6 bases). The CDR3 loop spans 15 amino acids. Per the germline V gene, CDR1 is SGHRS and CDR2 is YFSETQ. The CDR3 protein is CASSLGGGAQETEYF. CDR3 coding DNA: TGCGCCAGCAGCTTGGGTGGCGGGGCCCAAGAGACCGAGTACTTC.

Worth noting for this clonotype: A much larger clone differs by one base, so this may be a read error. The chain recombines TRBV30 with TRBJ2-1, with D maybe TRBD2 (7 bases). Between the trimmed V and J ends, which lost 1 base and 4 bases, there was a span of 17 bases. The CDR3 is 16 residues long. Per germline, CDR1 GTSNPN and CDR2 SVGIG (reference sequence). DNA of the CDR3: TGTGCCTGGAGTGGTCAGGGGACTACCTTTTACAATGAGCAGTTCTTC. Protein sequence: CAWSGQGTTFYNEQFF.

Note on this clonotype: A much larger clone sits a single nucleotide away, making a read error possible. The chain employs TRBV20-1 and TRBJ2-2; a weak D match, TRBD2 (5 bases). CDR3 size: 15 residues. The V end was cut by 5 bases, the J end by 3 bases, with 16 bases between. From germline, CDR1 is DFQATT and CDR2 SNEGSKA (reference sequence). The DNA of the CDR3 is TGCAGTGCTGCTCGCGTGGACTCCGACACCGGGGAGCTGTTTTTT. It encodes CSAARVDSDTGELFF.

This clonotype was counted only a few times. A much larger clone lies a single base off, so this may be a read error. This chain uses TRBV5-1 with TRBJ2-1; D possibly matches TRBD1 or TRBD2 (5 bases each). The CDR3 runs to 15 residues. The germline CDR1 and CDR2 sequences are SGHRS and YFSETQ. CDR3 protein: CASSEGTGTYNELFF. CDR3 coding DNA: TGCGCCAGCAGCGAGGGAACAGGAACATACAATGAGCTGTTCTTC. The variable domain in full, with the rest retrieved from reference TRBV5-1 and TRBJ2-1, is KAGVTQTPRYLIKTRGQQVTLSCSPISGHRSVSWYQQTPGQGLQFLFEYFSETQRNKGNFPGRFSGRQFSNSRSEMNVSTLELGDSALYLCASSEGTGTYNELFFGPGTRLTVL.

On this clonotype itself: This may come from a read error, since a much larger clone is one base off. V is TRBV7-9 and J is TRBJ1-2; D perhaps matches TRBD1 (5 bases). Germline-derived CDR1 and CDR2 are SEHNR and FQNEAQ (reference sequence). This CDR3 contains 14 residues. CDR3 nucleotides: TGTGACAGCAGCTCACAGGAATCAAAGTATGGCTACACCTTC. Its translation: CDSSSQESKYGYTF.